These 22 T cell receptor beta chains originate from one sample sequenced in a study of blood T cell repertoires in COVID-19. Repertoires were generated with immunoSEQ multiplex PCR, while TCRdb's copy carries only in-frame clones and drops some. The sample yields tens of thousands of clones, approximately 80% seen once. The sample taken for sequencing was peripheral blood. Source of these receptors: a man aged 70 or older with acute or convalescent COVID-19.

The J gene is TRBJ1-1, the V gene TRBV10-3; 9 bases match TRBD1. The CDR3 extends over 15 amino acids. The germline V gene encodes CDR1 ENHRY and CDR2 SYGVKD. Trimming removed 4 bases from V and 1 base from J; junction bases left unmatched: 4. CDR3 nucleotide sequence: TGTGCCATCAGTGGGCGGGGACAGGGGAACACTGAAGCTTTCTTT. As protein: CAISGRGQGNTEAFF.

The V call is TRBV6-5, the J call TRBJ2-7, with D possibly being TRBD2 (7 bases). The V end was cut by 0 bases, the J end by 5 bases, with 14 bases between. The CDR3 length is 15 residues. Germline CDR1 and CDR2: MNHEY and SVGAGI. CDR3 sequence: CASSYSGGAADEQYF. CDR3 DNA: TGTGCCAGCAGTTACTCGGGGGGGGCGGCCGACGAGCAGTACTTC.

The rearrangement uses TRBV3-1 (or the pseudogene TRBV3-2) and TRBJ2-1, with 7 nucleotides matching TRBD2. The V and J ends lost 3 bases and 8 bases, in that order; junction bases with no gene match: 7. Germline CDR1 and CDR2: LGHDT and YNNKEL (reference sequence). CDR3 length equals 14 residues. The CDR3 sequence is CASSHPAGVDEQFF. The CDR3 DNA follows: TGTGCCAGCAGCCACCCCGCGGGAGTGGATGAGCAGTTCTTC.

V is TRBV6-1 and J is TRBJ2-2; 9 bases align to TRBD1. Germline V gene data show CDR1 as MNHNS and CDR2 as SASEGT. After removal of 3 bases from V and 5 bases from J, the junction contained 7 bases not matched to a gene. This CDR3 has 16 residues. CDR3 protein: CASSDYRGPGTGELFF. DNA of the CDR3: TGTGCCAGCAGTGATTACAGGGGGCCGGGAACCGGGGAGCTGTTTTTT.

The chain has TRBV2 and TRBJ1-4, with D possibly TRBD1 on 6 matching bases. Deletions cut 6 bases from V and 0 bases from J, with 11 bases between. The CDR3 is made up of 15 amino acids. CDR1 and CDR2 (germline): SNHLY, FYNNEI. The CDR3 loop is CASSLGGATNEKLFF. The DNA of the CDR3 is TGTGCCAGCAGCCTAGGGGGTGCAACTAATGAAAAACTGTTTTTT.

The rearrangement joins TRBV28 to TRBJ2-7, with 16 nucleotides matching TRBD2. J lost 6 bases, V lost 3 bases, and 2 bases had no gene match. Germline lookup yields CDR1 MDHEN and CDR2 SYDVKM. The CDR3 sequence is 15 residues long. The CDR3 DNA reads TGTGCCAGCAGTTTGGGGACTAGCGGGAGGGGCGAGCAGTACTTC. It yields the protein CASSLGTSGRGEQYF.

The V gene is TRBV5-6, the J gene TRBJ2-7; 8 nucleotides align to TRBD1. V was clipped by 0 bases and J by 3 bases; unmatched bases: 5. This CDR3 contains 15 residues. Germline CDR1 is SGHDT and CDR2 is YYEEEE. DNA for the CDR3: TGTGCCAGCAGCTTGGGTCCAGGGGGCTACTACGAGCAGTACTTC. This gives the protein CASSLGPGGYYEQYF.

This clone was detected a few times. The chain is built from TRBV9 and TRBJ2-7; TRBD2 matches 9 bases. This CDR3 has 15 residues. Germline V CDR1 and CDR2: SGDLS, YYNGEE. After removal of 0 bases from V and 6 bases from J, the junction contained 7 bases not matched to a gene. The CDR3, as DNA: TGTGCCAGCAGCGTAGGGGCTAGCGGGAAGGCCGAGCAGTACTTC. This encodes CASSVGASGKAEQYF.

This sequence joins TRBV10-2 and TRBJ1-5; a possible D gene is TRBD1 (5 bases). The CDR3 is made up of 16 amino acids. The V and J ends lost 8 bases and 2 bases respectively, with 19 bases between them. In germline, CDR1 is WSHSY, CDR2 SAAADI. The CDR3: CASSRGHSGGNQPQHF. CDR3 DNA: TGCGCCAGCTCTCGGGGCCACTCGGGAGGCAATCAGCCCCAGCATTTT.

The chain joins TRBV5-1 to TRBJ1-1; the D gene is possibly TRBD1 (6 bases). V was clipped by 4 bases and J by 1 base, with 14 bases between them. The CDR3 has 15 amino acids. CDR1 is SGHRS, CDR2 YFSETQ, per germline. CDR3 nucleotides: TGCGCCAGCAGCCTAGGGGGGGCCGAGAACACTGAAGCTTTCTTT. It codes for CASSLGGAENTEAFF.

This clone has a handful of counts. The chain has TRBV14 and TRBJ2-2; D remains ambiguous. CDR1 is SGHDN and CDR2 is FVKESK in the germline V gene. The CDR3 is 14 amino acids. Trimming left V 1 base short and J 3 bases short, with 6 bases between. The CDR3 loop reads CASSQGPYTGELFF. CDR3 DNA sequence: TGTGCCAGCAGCCAAGGGCCCTACACCGGGGAGCTGTTTTTT. The full variable domain, rest sourced from reference TRBV14 and TRBJ2-2, is EAGVTQFPSHSVIEKGQTVTLRCDPISGHDNLYWYRRVMGKEIKFLLHFVKESKQDESGMPNNRFLAERTGGTYSTLKVQPAELEDSGVYFCASSQGPYTGELFFGEGSRLTVL.

V gene TRBV27 combines with J gene TRBJ2-5; the match to TRBD2 covers 7 bases. V shed 6 bases, J shed 1 base, and the junction held 8 bases outside the gene matches. This CDR3 contains 15 residues. CDR1 is MNHEY and CDR2 is SMNVEV in the germline V gene (reference sequence). In nucleotides, the CDR3 is TGTGCCAGCAGCCCTGCGGGAGTTCTCCAAGAGACCCAGTACTTC. Residues: CASSPAGVLQETQYF.

This chain links TRBV6-5 with TRBJ2-7; 10 bases align to TRBD1. Trimming at V came to 6 bases and at J to 6 bases, leaving 11 bases not matched to a gene. Germline loops: CDR1 MNHEY, CDR2 SVGAGI. This CDR3 is built from 15 residues. The CDR3 reads CASRRPGTGVAEQYF. For the CDR3, the DNA is TGTGCCAGCAGGCGTCCGGGGACAGGGGTTGCCGAGCAGTACTTC.

This clone was observed many times. V gene TRBV29-1 combines with J gene TRBJ2-7; 14 bases match TRBD2. J lost 5 bases, V lost 6 bases, and 3 bases had no gene match. Germline loops: CDR1 SQVTM, CDR2 ANQGSEA. The CDR3 contains 13 residues. DNA for the CDR3: TGCAGCGTCGGGACTAGCGGGAGACACGAGCAGTACTTC. Amino acid sequence: CSVGTSGRHEQYF.

The gene calls are TRBV5-1 and TRBJ2-3; 9 bases map to TRBD1. This CDR3 comprises 20 residues. Trimming at V came to 1 base and at J to 1 base, leaving 16 bases not matched to a gene. Germline values: CDR1 SGHRS, CDR2 YFSETQ. CDR3 in DNA: TGCGCCAGCAGCTTGAACGGACAGGGGTACGGCCGGAAGGGCACAGATACGCAGTATTTT. It codes for CASSLNGQGYGRKGTDTQYF.

The J gene is TRBJ1-1, the V gene TRBV11-2; 8 bases are shared with TRBD1. This CDR3 comprises 17 residues. From germline, CDR1 is SGHAT and CDR2 FQNNGV. The V gene end was trimmed by 3 bases and the J gene end by 5 bases; junction bases not matched to a gene: 14. CDR3 protein: CASSFPLRTGGSTEAFF. The CDR3 coding sequence is TGTGCCAGCAGCTTTCCTCTCCGTACAGGGGGAAGTACTGAAGCTTTCTTT.

The chain combines TRBV10-3 with TRBJ1-4; D possibly corresponds to TRBD1 (5 bases). The CDR3 extends over 17 amino acids. CDR1 ENHRY and CDR2 SYGVKD come from the germline V gene. V was trimmed by 10 bases and J by 5 bases, leaving 26 bases between them. The CDR3 here is CATTPTPGHTENEKLFF. For the CDR3, the DNA is TGTGCCACCACACCGACACCCGGACATACCGAAAATGAAAAACTGTTTTTT.

The J gene is TRBJ1-5, the V gene TRBV5-5; D is unclear. The CDR3 covers 15 residues. Per germline, CDR1 SGHKS and CDR2 YYEKEE (reference sequence). The V end was cut by 4 bases, the J end by 4 bases, with 15 bases between. The CDR3: CASSAHGQINQPQHF. The CDR3 DNA reads as TGTGCCAGCAGCGCTCATGGGCAGATAAATCAGCCCCAGCATTTT.

J is TRBJ1-2 and V is TRBV12-3 or TRBV12-4; no reliable D call. The CDR3 loop spans 12 amino acids. Trimming removed 6 bases at V and 3 bases at J, with 8 bases between. The CDR3 DNA reads TGTGCCAGCAGGGCCACCGACTATGGCTACACCTTC. This gives the protein CASRATDYGYTF.

This chain joins TRBV3-1 (or the pseudogene TRBV3-2) and TRBJ1-2; 10 bases map to TRBD1. CDR1 is LGHDT and CDR2 is YNNKEL in the germline V gene (reference sequence). CDR3 length equals 15 residues. The V segment lost 4 bases and the J segment 8 bases; nucleotides outside the gene matches: 10. CDR3 residues: CASSRYPDRGYGYTF. As DNA, the CDR3 is TGTGCCAGCAGCCGATACCCGGACAGGGGGTACGGCTACACCTTC.

The chain is built from TRBV7-9 and TRBJ1-1; 7 bases are shared with TRBD1. Germline V gives CDR1 SEHNR, CDR2 FQNEAQ (reference sequence). The trim removed 5 bases at V and 8 bases at J, leaving 8 bases unmatched. There are 13 residues in the CDR3. DNA of the CDR3: TGTGCCAGCAGCACGGCACAGGGGTTAGAAGCTTTCTTT. Its protein product is CASSTAQGLEAFF.

The sample holds one count of this clone. The rearrangement links TRBV18 to TRBJ1-5; 10 nucleotides agree with TRBD1. Looked up from germline, CDR1 is KGHSH and CDR2 is LQKENI. Trimming at V came to 3 bases and at J to 6 bases, leaving 8 bases not matched to a gene. This CDR3 has 16 amino acids. The CDR3 DNA is TGTGCCAGCTCACCTACGACAGGGGGCGTAAGTCAGCCCCAGCATTTT. Translation gives CASSPTTGGVSQPQHF.